What follows are 3 T cell receptor beta chains derived from one specimen sequenced in a study of shared clonotypes between healthy human individuals. Some clones are missing from TCRdb's copy, which holds only in-frame ones; the method was immunoSEQ multiplex PCR. This table holds 190,000 or so clones, 65% to 80% found once. The sample consisted of memory CD4+ T cells sorted from blood. Indicated subset: CD45RA-negative fraction. The receptor set was obtained from a man in his thirties or forties in good health.

This rearrangement joins TRBV7-3 to TRBJ2-5; D possibly corresponds to TRBD1 (6 bases). Germline V gives CDR1 SGHTA, CDR2 FQGTGA. Trimming cost V 0 bases and J 2 bases, with 16 bases left between them. The length of the CDR3 is 17 residues. The CDR3, as DNA: TGTGCCAGCAGCTTAACGGGATCTGGGGGCGGTCAAGAGACCCAGTACTTC. Translation: CASSLTGSGGGQETQYF. The variable domain in full, completed from reference TRBV7-3 and TRBJ2-5, reads GAGVSQTPSNKVTEKGKYVELRCDPISGHTALYWYRQSLGQGPEFLIYFQGTGAADDSGLPNDRFFAVRPEGSVSTLKIQRTERGDSAVYLCASSLTGSGGGQETQYFGPGTRLLVL.

This sequence joins TRBV2 and TRBJ2-7; maybe TRBD1 (6 bases). Germline-derived CDR1 and CDR2 are SNHLY and FYNNEI. V lost 6 bases and J lost 6, with 15 bases in between. The CDR3 length is 13 residues. The CDR3 protein is CASRITQGGEQYF. The CDR3 coding sequence is TGTGCCAGCAGGATTACACAGGGCGGCGAGCAGTACTTC.

The V gene is TRBV18, the J gene TRBJ2-1; TRBD2 matches 9 bases. Germline V gene data show CDR1 as KGHSH and CDR2 as LQKENI. This CDR3 comprises 17 residues. Losses at the gene ends were 0 bases for V and 3 bases for J; bases not matched to a gene: 6. This CDR3 reads CASSPPMGTSRYNEQFF. The CDR3 nucleotides are TGTGCCAGCTCACCACCGATGGGGACTAGCCGCTACAATGAGCAGTTCTTC.